The text below deals with one T cell receptor (beta chain). The record originates from a study of blood T cell repertoires in COVID-19. Across the study: Acute-phase and convalescent COVID-19 samples originated in the United States, Italy and Spain. PBMCs, B-cell-depleted T cells, or T cells were the source of the cDNA or gDNA that made up the material.

Repertoires were generated with immunoSEQ multiplex PCR, while TCRdb's copy carries only in-frame clones and drops some. The sample includes tens of thousands of clones, 75% to 85% of them seen just once. This CDR3 region has 14 residues. Per the germline V gene, CDR1 is LNHDA and CDR2 is SQIVND (reference sequence). V was clipped by 4 bases and J by 8 bases, with 14 bases between them. The J gene is TRBJ1-4, the V gene TRBV19, with D hard to call. The source material was peripheral blood. The receptor was isolated from a woman older than 75 with acute or convalescent COVID-19. The CDR3 nucleotides read TGTGCCAGTAGTAGACTCTACACGGTCGAAAAACTGTTTTTT. Translation gives CASSRLYTVEKLFF. The entire variable domain, with the rest obtained from reference TRBV19 and TRBJ1-4, is as follows: DGGITQSPKYLFRKEGQNVTLSCEQNLNHDAMYWYRQDPGQGLRLIYYSQIVNDFQKGDIAEGYSVSREKKESFPLTVTSAQKNPTAFYLCASSRLYTVEKLFFGSGTQLSVL.